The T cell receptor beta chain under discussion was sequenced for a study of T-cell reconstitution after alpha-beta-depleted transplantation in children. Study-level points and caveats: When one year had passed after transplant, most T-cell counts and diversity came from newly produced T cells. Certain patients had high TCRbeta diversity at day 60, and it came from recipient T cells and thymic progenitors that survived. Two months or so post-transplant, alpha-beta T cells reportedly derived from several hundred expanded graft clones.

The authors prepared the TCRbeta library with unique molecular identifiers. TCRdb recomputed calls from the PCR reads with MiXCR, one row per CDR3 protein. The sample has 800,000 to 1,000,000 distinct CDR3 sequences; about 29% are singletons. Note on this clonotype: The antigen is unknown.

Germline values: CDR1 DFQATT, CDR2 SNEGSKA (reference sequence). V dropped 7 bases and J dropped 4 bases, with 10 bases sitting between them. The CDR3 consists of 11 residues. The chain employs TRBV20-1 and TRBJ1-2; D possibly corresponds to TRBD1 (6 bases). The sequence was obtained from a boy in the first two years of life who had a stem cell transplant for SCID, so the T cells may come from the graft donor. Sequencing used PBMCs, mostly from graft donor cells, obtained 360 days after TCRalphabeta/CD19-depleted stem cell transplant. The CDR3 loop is CSGRTAYGYTF. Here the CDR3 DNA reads TGCAGTGGAAGGACAGCCTATGGCTACACCTTC.